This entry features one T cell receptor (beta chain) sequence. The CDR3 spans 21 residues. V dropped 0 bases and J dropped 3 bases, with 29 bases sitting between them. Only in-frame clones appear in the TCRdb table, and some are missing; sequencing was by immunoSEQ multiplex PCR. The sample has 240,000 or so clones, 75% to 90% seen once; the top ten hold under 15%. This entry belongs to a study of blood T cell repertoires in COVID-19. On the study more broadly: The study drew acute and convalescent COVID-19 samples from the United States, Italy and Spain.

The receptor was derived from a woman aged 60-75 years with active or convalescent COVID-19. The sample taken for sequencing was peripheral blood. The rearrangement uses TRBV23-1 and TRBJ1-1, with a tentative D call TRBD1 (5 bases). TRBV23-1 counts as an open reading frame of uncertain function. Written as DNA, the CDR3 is TGCGCCAGCAGTCAATCAAGAAGTATAGGTTGGGGGACTGCCCCTGACACTGAAGCTTTCTTT. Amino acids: CASSQSRSIGWGTAPDTEAFF.